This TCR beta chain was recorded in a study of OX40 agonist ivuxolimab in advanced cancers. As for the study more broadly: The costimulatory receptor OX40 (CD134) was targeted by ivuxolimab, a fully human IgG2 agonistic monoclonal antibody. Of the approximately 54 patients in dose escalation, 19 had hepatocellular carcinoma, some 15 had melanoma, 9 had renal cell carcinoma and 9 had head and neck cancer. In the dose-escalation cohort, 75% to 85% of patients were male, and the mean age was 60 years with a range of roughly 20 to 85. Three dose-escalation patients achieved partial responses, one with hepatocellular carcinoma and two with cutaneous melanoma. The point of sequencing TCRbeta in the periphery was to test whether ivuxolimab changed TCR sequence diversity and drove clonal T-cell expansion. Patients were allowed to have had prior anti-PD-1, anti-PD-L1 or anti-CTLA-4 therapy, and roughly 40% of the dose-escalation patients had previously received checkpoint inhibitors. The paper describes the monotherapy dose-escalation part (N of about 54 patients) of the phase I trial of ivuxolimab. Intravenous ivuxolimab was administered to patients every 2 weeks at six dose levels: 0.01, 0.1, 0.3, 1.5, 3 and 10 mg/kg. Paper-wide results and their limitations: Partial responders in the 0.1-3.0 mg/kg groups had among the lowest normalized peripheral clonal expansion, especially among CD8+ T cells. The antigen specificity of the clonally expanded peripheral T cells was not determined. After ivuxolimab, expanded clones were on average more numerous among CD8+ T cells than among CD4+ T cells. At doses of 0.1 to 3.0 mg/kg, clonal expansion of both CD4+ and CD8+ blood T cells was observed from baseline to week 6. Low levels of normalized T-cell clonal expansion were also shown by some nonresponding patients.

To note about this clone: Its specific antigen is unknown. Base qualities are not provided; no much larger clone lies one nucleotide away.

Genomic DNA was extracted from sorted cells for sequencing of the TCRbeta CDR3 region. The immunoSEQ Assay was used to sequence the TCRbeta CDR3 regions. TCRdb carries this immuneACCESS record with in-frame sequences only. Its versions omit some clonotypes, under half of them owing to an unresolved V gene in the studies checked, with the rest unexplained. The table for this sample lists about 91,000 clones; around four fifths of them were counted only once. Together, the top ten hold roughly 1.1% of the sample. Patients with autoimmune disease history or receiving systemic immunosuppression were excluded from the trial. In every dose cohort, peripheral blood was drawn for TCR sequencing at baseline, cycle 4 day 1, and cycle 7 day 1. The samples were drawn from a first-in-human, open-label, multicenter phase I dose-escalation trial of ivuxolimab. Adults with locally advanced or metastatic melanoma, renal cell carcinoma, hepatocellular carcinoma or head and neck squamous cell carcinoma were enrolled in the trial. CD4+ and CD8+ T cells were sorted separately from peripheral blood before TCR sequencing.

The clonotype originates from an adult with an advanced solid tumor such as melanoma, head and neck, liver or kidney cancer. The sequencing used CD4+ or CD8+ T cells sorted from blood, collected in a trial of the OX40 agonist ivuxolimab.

The CDR3 corresponds to CASSLMVIMNTEAFF. The nucleotides are TGTGCCAGCAGCTTAATGGTGATCATGAACACTGAAGCTTTCTTT. The chain is assembled from TRBV7-2 and TRBJ1-1; no D gene is confidently identified. The germline ends are 10 bases apart after V is trimmed by 2 bases and J by 0 bases. The germline V gene provides CDR1 SGHTA and CDR2 FQGNSA. The CDR3 goes from the cysteine to the phenylalanine over 15 residues. Kept here is only the CDR3 DNA, which spans 45 bases and is read in frame from base 1.